Given below is one T cell receptor beta chain in context. The specificity of this receptor is unknown. It has no much larger one-base neighbor in the sample; base qualities were not kept. This sample is drawn from a study of low-dose radiotherapy and immunotherapy resistance in tumors (dated by TCRdb to 2022 to 2024). In the study overall: Patients in Cohort 1 were given 0.5 Gy per fraction every 2 weeks, and the prescribed total PTV dose was 6.5 Gy. Patients were given nivolumab as a 240 mg flat dose every two weeks and ipilimumab at 1 mg/kg every six weeks, with both drugs delivered intravenously. Intravenous cyclophosphamide at 200 mg/m2 was administered every two weeks, one day ahead of each radiation and immunotherapy administration. In Cohort 2, 1 Gy per fraction was delivered every two weeks, for a total of 13 Gy over 26 weeks. No randomization into treatment groups was done for the people taking part in the trial. Patients took aspirin 300 mg orally once daily for four cycles, starting on cycle 1 day 1. Eight patients were included in the translational analysis, namely three from the first dose cohort plus the first five from the second dose cohort.

Sequenced using an Illumina HiSeq 2500. First-strand cDNA was synthesized with Superscript III and a set of TRAV- and TRBV-specific primers, covering both TCRalpha and TCRbeta chains. TCRs were amplified with Phusion for 20 PCR cycles, with a constant-region primer paired with the adapter attached to the V primers. Amplification of the isolated mRNA was done with the MessageAmp II aRNA Amplification Kit, which involved a roughly 17-hour in vitro transcription at 37 degrees C. The Dynabeads mRNA DIRECT Purification Kit was used to isolate the mRNA for TCR sequencing. Indexed Illumina adapters were added in a second Phusion PCR of roughly 23 cycles, and the PCR products were purified with AMPure XP beads. The authors' analysis ran thus. Using custom Perl scripts, TCR sequences encoding the same protein were pooled, out-of-frame sequences were removed, and the abundance of each clonotype was computed. TCR sequences supported by only a single read were excluded from analysis. Among the metrics used to describe the repertoires were Shannon entropy, Gini index, clonality, richness, and the frequency of TCRs shared between repertoires. TCRdb itself trimmed the public reads at Q25 with fastp, ran MiXCR and retained productive beta chains. Rows merge per CDR3 protein into single entries with the most common DNA and genes. TCRdb's processing, not the authors' own work, is the source of the V and J calls. The sample profile shows around 36,000 distinct CDR3 sequences; roughly 31% of them were found once. The leading ten clones occupy around 3.5% of the sample.

The sample's time point label is to be understood as: before trial treatment. Donors were enrolled in RACIN, a single-arm phase I dose-escalation trial combining nivolumab, ipilimumab, aspirin, low-dose cyclophosphamide and low-dose radiotherapy. To be eligible, a patient needed to have an advanced solid tumor that was TIL-negative. This sequence originates from a male donor with gallbladder cancer. This specimen was PBMCs, taken before treatment.

The nucleotides are TGTGCCTCCGGGGGCGCCCGCCCAGATACGCAGTATTTT. It encodes CASGGARPDTQYF. The chain links TRBV7-9 with TRBJ2-3; the D gene could be TRBD1 or TRBD2, each one agreeing over 6 bases. Reading from cysteine to phenylalanine, the CDR3 counts 13 amino acids. Only CDR3 DNA is held: 39 bases, read in frame from base 1. V loses 11 bases of germline sequence and J loses 4 bases, and the interval between the two ends is 16 bases. The CDR1 and CDR2 encoded by the germline V gene (reference sequence) are SEHNR and FQNEAQ.